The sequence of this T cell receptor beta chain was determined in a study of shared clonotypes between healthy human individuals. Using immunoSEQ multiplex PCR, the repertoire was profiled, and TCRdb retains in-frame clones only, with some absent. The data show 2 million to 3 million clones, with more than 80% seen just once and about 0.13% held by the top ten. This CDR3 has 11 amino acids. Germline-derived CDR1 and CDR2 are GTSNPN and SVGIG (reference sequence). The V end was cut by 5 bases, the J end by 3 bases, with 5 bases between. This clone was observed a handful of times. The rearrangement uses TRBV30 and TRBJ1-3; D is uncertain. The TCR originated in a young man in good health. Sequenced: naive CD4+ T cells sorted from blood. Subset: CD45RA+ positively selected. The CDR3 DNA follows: TGTGCCTGGGGAGTTGGAAACACCATATATTTT. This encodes CAWGVGNTIYF.